This T cell receptor beta chain was observed in a study of Graves' ophthalmopathy and Graves' hyperthyroidism. Study-wide context: Prior to any treatment, peripheral blood was collected at the time of initial diagnosis.

Trimming pared 5 bases from V and 7 bases from J, leaving 17 bases between. This CDR3 contains 14 residues. The germline V gene encodes CDR1 MNHEY and CDR2 SMNVEV (reference sequence). Ophthalmopathy donors were characterized by moderate-to-severe activity, CAS of at least 3, NOSPECS of at least 4, and duration under 3 months. Excluded were patients with other autoimmune diseases, uncontrolled infections, pregnancy or lactation. PBMCs were isolated by Ficoll-Paque density gradient centrifugation, using approximately 10 ml of fresh peripheral blood as the starting material. Amplification of TCR beta CDR3 regions used RNA transcripts. RT-PCR with HTBI primers came first, then second-round multiplex PCR. TCRdb called the multiplex PCR reads again in MiXCR, with one record for every CDR3 protein. Among 150,000 to 200,000 distinct CDR3 sequences listed, approximately 40% were seen once.

The clonotype originates from a man under 40 with Graves' ophthalmopathy. This chain connects TRBV27 to TRBJ2-5, with D unclear. The sequencing sample was made of peripheral blood. The CDR3 DNA is TGTGCCAGCAGTCCCGCAGTGGGCTCCAGGACCCAGTACTTC. Protein product: CASSPAVGSRTQYF.